This T cell receptor (beta chain) was observed in a study of radiation and T cells in renal cell carcinoma. Treatment reported: 15 Gy SBRT to primary tumor, nephrectomy 4 weeks later. Using immunoSEQ multiplex PCR, the repertoire was profiled, and TCRdb retains in-frame clones only, with some absent. The data hold nearly 20,000 clones, with 60% to 75% observed a single time. V gave up 5 bases and J gave up 2 bases; unmatched junction bases: 4. There are 15 residues in the CDR3. CDR1 is KGHSH, CDR2 LQKENI, per germline. This clone appeared once. V and J are TRBV18 and TRBJ2-3; 10 nucleotides line up with TRBD2. The TCR was taken from a woman in her 70s with renal cell carcinoma. This sample comprised tumor tissue, obtained from a patient whose treatment included radiotherapy and nephrectomy. CDR3 DNA: TGTGCCAGCTCAGTTACTAGCGGGGCCACAGATACGCAGTATTTT. Its translation is CASSVTSGATDTQYF.